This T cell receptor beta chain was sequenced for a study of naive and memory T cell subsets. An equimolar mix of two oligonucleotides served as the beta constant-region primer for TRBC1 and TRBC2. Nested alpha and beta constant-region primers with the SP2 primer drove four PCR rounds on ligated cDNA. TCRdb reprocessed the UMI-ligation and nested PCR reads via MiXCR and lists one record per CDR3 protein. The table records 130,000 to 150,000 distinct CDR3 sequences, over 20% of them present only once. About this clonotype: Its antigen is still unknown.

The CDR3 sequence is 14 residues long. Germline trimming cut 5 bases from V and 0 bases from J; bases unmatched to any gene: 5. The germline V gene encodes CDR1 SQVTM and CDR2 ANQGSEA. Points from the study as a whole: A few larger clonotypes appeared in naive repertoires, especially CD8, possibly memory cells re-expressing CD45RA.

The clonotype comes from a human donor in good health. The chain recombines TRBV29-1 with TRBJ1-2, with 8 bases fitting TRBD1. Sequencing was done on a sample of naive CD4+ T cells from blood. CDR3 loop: CSVLRTGSNYGYTF. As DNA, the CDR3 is TGCAGCGTTCTGAGGACAGGGTCTAACTATGGCTACACCTTC.